This TCR beta chain stems from a study of CD8 T cells in ankylosing spondylitis. Details on this clonotype: Antigen: not known.

Overall study results and limits: With a CD8+ phenotype, disease-linked clones were relatively rare in peripheral blood. Earlier literature documents some of the motif variants in reactive arthritis synovial fluid and blood.

Germline lookup yields CDR1 MDHEN and CDR2 SYDVKM. The CDR3 sequence is 14 residues long. The ends were cut back, 3 bases at V and 6 bases at J, with 14 bases in the middle. TCRdb passed the 5' RACE reads through MiXCR, listing each CDR3 protein once. Of 150,000 or so distinct CDR3 sequences listed, about 16% are singletons. This chain links TRBV28 with TRBJ1-1, with no clear D. Input material: blood, either unsorted or a sorted T cell fraction (not recorded which). The source of this sequence is a male donor with ankylosing spondylitis or in good health (not recorded which). CDR3 nucleotides: TGTGCCAGCAGTTTCGAAGGCTCATGGGCTGAAGCTTTCTTT. Translation gives CASSFEGSWAEAFF.